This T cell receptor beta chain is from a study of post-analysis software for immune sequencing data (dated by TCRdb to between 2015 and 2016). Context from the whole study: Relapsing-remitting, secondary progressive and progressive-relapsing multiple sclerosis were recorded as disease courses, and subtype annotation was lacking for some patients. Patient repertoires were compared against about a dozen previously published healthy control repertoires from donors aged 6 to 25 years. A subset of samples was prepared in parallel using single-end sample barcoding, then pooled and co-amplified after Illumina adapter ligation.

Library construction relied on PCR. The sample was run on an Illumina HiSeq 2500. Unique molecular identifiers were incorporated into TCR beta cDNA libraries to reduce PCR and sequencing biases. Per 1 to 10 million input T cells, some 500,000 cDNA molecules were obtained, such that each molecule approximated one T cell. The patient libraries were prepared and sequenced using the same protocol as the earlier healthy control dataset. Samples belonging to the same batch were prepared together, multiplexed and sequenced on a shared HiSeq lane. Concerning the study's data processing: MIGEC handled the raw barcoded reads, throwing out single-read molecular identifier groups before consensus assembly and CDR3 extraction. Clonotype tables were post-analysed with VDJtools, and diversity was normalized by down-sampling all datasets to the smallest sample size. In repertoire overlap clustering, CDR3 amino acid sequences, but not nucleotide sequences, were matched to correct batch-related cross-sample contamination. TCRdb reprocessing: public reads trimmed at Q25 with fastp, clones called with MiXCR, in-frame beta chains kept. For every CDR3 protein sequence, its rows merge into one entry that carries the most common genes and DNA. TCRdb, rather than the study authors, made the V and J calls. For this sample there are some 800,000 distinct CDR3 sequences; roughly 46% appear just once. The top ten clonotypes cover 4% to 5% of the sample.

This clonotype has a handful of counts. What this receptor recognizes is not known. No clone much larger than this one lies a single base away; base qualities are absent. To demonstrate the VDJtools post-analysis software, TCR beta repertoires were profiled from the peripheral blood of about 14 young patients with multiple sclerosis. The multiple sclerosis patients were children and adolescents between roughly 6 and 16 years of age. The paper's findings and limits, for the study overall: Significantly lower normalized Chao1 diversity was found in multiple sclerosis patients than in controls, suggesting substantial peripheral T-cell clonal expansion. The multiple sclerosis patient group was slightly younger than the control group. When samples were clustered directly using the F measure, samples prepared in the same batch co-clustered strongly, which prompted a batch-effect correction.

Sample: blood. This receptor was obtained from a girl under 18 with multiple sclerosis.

The CDR3 is CASSYGALNTEAFF. The nucleotide sequence reads as follows: TGTGCCAGCAGTTACGGGGCGTTGAACACTGAAGCTTTCTTT. The sequence is built from TRBV12-3 or TRBV12-4 and TRBJ1-1, with a tentative D gene TRBD1 over 5 matching bases. The junction carries 9 bases between V and J, which are trimmed by 4 bases and 0 bases respectively. The CDR3 measures 14 amino acids from cysteine to phenylalanine. The sequence is cut down to CDR3 DNA, 42 bases in frame from base 1.